Here is one T cell receptor beta chain with its context. Per the original data handling: Nucleated cell counts were estimated from reference gene primer amplification. The table came from immunoSEQ multiplex PCR; TCRdb's copy has only in-frame clones and leaves some out. Clone size and the V and J calls come from that table; the DNA yielded D and trimming. Of tens of thousands of clones listed, roughly 90% are singletons. This sample was included in a study of blood T cell repertoires in COVID-19. Across the whole study: Italy, Spain and the United States were the sources of the convalescent and acute COVID-19 samples. T cells, B-cell-depleted T cells, or PBMCs supplied cDNA or gDNA.

Germline CDR1 and CDR2: SGDLS and YYNGEE. The length of the CDR3 is 15 residues. The V gene end was trimmed by 0 bases and the J gene end by 5 bases; junction bases not matched to a gene: 4. Seattle enrolled patients during active infection and tracked them longitudinally. V gene TRBV9 combines with J gene TRBJ2-1; 8 bases agree with TRBD2. The specimen was peripheral blood. This TCR was recovered from a woman aged 80 or over with COVID-19, enrolled during active disease. The CDR3 region is CASSVGSGGDNEQFF. The CDR3 nucleotides are TGTGCCAGCAGCGTAGGAAGCGGGGGAGACAATGAGCAGTTCTTC.